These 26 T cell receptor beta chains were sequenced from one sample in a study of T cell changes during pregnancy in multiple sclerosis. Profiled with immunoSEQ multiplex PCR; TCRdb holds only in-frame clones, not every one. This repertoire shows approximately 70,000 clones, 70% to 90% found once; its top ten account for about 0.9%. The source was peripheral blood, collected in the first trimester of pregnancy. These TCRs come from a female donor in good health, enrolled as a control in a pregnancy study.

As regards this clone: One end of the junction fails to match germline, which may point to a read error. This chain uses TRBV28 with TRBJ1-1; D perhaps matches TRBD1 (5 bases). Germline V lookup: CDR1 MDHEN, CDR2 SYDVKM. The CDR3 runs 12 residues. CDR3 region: CASSFGGLQVLF. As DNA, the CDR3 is TGTGCCAGCAGTTTCGGGGGTTTACAGGTCTTATTT.

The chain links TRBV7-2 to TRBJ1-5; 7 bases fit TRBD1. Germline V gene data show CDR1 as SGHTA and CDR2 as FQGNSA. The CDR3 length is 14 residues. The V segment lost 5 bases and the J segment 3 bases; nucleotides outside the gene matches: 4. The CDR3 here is CASSRTGLNQPQHF. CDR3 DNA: TGTGCCAGCAGCCGGACAGGCCTCAATCAGCCCCAGCATTTT.

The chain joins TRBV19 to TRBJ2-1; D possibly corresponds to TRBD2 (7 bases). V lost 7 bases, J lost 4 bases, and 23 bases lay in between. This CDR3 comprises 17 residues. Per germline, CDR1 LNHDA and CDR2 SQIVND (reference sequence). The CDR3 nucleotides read TGTGCCAGTACTCCCCGGGGGCTGGCTAGCGGTTACAATGAGCAGTTCTTC. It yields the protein CASTPRGLASGYNEQFF. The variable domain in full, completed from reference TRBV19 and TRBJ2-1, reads DGGITQSPKYLFRKEGQNVTLSCEQNLNHDAMYWYRQDPGQGLRLIYYSQIVNDFQKGDIAEGYSVSREKKESFPLTVTSAQKNPTAFYLCASTPRGLASGYNEQFFGPGTRLTVL.

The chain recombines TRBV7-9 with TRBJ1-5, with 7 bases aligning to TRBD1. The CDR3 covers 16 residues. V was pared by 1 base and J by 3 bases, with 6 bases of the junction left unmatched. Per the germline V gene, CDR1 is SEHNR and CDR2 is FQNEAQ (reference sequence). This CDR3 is CASSLGRQGNNQPQHF. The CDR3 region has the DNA TGTGCCAGCAGCTTAGGGAGACAGGGTAACAATCAGCCCCAGCATTTT.

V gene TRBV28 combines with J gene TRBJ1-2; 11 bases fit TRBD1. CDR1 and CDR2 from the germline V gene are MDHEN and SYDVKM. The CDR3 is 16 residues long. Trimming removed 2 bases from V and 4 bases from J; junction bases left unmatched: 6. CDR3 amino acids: CASSLGGQGGGYGYTF. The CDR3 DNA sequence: TGTGCCAGCAGTTTAGGGGGACAGGGGGGGGGCTATGGCTACACCTTC.

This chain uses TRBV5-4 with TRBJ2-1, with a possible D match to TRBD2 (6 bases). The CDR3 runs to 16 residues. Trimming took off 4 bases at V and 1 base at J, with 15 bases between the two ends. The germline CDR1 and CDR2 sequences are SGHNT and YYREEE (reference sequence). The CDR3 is CASSRQVAGSYNEQFF. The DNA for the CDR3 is TGTGCCAGCAGCCGCCAGGTGGCGGGATCCTACAATGAGCAGTTCTTC.

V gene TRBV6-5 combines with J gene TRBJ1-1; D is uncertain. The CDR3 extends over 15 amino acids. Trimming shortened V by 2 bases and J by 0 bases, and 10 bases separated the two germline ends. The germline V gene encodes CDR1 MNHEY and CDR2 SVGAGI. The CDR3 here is CASSYEGRLNTEAFF. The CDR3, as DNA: TGTGCCAGCAGTTACGAGGGCAGATTGAACACTGAAGCTTTCTTT.

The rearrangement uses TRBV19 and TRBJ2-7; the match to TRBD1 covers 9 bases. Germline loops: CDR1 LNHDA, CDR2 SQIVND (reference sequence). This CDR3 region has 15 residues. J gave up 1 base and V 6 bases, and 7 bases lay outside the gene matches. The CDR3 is CASSETGTGSYEQYF. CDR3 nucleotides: TGTGCCAGTAGCGAGACCGGGACAGGGTCCTACGAGCAGTACTTC.

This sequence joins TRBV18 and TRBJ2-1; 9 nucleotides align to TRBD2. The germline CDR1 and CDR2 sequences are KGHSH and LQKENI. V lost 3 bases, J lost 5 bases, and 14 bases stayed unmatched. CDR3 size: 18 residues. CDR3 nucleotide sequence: TGTGCCAGCTCACCGAAAGCCCCGGGACTAGCAGCTCACAATGAGCAGTTCTTC. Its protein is CASSPKAPGLAAHNEQFF.

CDR3 protein: CASSFPIPMRGGETQYF. The CDR3 DNA sequence: TGTGCCAGCAGCTTCCCAATCCCCATGCGGGGGGGGGAGACCCAGTACTTC. V gene TRBV7-9 combines with J gene TRBJ2-5, with 9 bases identical to TRBD2. There are 17 residues in the CDR3. The V gene's germline CDR1 is SEHNR and CDR2 FQNEAQ (reference sequence). V lost 3 bases, J lost 5 bases, and 13 bases stayed unmatched.

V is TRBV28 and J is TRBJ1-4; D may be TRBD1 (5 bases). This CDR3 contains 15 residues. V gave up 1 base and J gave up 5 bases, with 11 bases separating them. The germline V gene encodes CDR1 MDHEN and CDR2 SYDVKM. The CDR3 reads CASSLYQGLNEKLFF. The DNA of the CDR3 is TGTGCCAGCAGTTTATATCAGGGCCTAAATGAAAAACTGTTTTTT.

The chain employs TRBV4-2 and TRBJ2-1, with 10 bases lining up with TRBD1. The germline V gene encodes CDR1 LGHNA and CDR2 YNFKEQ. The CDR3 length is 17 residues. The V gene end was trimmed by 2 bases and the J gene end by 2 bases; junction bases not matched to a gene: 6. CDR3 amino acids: CASSQQTGTGAYNEQFF. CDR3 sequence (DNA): TGTGCCAGCAGCCAACAGACCGGGACAGGGGCCTACAATGAGCAGTTCTTC.

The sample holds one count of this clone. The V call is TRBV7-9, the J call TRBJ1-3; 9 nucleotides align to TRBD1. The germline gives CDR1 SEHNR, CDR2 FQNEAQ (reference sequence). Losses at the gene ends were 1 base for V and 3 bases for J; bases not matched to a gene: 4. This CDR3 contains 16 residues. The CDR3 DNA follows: TGTGCCAGCAGCTTAGTCACAGGGGGCGGTGGAAACACCATATATTTT. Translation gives CASSLVTGGGGNTIYF.

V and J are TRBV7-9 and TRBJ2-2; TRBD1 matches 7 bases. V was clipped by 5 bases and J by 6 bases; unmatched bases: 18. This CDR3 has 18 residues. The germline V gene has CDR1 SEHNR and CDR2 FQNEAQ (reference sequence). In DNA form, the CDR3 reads TGTGCCAGCAGCCAAAGTGAGGGACAGCCTGTTTGGGCCGGGGAGCTGTTTTTT. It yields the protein CASSQSEGQPVWAGELFF.

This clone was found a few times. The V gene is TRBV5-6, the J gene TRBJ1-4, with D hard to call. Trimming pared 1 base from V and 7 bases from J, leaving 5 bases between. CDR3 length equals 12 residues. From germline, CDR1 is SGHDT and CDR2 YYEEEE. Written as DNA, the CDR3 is TGTGCCAGCAGCTTGCCGGGTGAAAAACTGTTTTTT. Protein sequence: CASSLPGEKLFF.

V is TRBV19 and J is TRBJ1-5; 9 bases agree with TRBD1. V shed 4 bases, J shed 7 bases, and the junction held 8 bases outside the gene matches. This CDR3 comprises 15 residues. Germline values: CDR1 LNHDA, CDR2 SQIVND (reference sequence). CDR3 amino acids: CASSSSWTGDQPQHF. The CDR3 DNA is TGTGCCAGTAGTAGCAGCTGGACAGGGGACCAGCCCCAGCATTTT.

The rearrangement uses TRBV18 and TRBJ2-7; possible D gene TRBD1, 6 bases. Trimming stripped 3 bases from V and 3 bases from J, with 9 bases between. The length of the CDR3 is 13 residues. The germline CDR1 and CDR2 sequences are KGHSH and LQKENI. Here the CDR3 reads CASSPWTDYEQYF. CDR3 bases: TGTGCCAGCTCACCTTGGACAGACTACGAGCAGTACTTC.

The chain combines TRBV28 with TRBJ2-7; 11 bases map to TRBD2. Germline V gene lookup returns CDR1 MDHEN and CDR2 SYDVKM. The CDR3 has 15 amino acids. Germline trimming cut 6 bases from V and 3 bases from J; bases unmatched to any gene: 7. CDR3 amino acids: CASRQPSGRFYEQYF. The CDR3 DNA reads TGTGCCAGCAGACAGCCTAGCGGGAGGTTCTACGAGCAGTACTTC.

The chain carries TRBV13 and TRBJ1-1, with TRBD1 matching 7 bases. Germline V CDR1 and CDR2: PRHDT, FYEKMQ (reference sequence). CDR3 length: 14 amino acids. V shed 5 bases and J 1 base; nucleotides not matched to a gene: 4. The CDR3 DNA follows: TGTGCCAGCAGCCCCGGGACAGCGAACACTGAAGCTTTCTTT. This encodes CASSPGTANTEAFF.

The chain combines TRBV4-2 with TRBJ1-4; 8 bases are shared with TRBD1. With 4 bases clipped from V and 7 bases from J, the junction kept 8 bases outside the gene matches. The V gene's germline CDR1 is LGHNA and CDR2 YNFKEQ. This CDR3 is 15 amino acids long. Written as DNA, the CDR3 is TGTGCCAGCAGCCCCGGACAGGGCTCGGGTGAAAAACTGTTTTTT. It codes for CASSPGQGSGEKLFF.

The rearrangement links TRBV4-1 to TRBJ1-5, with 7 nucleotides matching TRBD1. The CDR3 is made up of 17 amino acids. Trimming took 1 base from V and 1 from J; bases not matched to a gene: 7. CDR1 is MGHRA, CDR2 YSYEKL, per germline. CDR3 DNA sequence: TGCGCCAGCAGCCAAGCACCGACAGGGTTAAGCAATCAGCCCCAGCATTTT. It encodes CASSQAPTGLSNQPQHF.

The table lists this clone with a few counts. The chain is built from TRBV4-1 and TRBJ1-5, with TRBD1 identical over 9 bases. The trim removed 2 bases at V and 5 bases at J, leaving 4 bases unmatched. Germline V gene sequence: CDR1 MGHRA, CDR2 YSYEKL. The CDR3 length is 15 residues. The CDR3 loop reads CASSQNTGGYQPQHF. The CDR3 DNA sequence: TGCGCCAGCAGCCAAAACACAGGGGGCTATCAGCCCCAGCATTTT.

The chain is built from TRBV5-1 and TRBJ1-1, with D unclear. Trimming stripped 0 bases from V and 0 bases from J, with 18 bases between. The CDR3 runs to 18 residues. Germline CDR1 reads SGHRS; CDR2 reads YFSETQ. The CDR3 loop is CASSLGIFAGKMNTEAFF. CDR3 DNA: TGCGCCAGCAGCTTGGGAATCTTTGCAGGAAAGATGAACACTGAAGCTTTCTTT.

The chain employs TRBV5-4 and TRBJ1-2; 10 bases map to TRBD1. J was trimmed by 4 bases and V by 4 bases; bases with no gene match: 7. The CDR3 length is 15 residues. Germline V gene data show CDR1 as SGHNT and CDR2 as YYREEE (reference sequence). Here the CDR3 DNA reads TGTGCCAGCAGCATGCGGACAGGGGGTACCTATGGCTACACCTTC. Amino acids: CASSMRTGGTYGYTF.

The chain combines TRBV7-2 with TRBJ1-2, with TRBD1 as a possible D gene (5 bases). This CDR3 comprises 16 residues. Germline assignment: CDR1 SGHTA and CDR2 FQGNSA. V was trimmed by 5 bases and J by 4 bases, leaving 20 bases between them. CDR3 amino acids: CASSPEGAARVYGYTF. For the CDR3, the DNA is TGTGCCAGCAGCCCTGAAGGGGCGGCCCGTGTCTATGGCTACACCTTC.

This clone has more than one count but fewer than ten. The CDR3 sequence: CASSFSQGVAYEQYF. The CDR3, as DNA: TGTGCCAGCAGTTTCAGTCAGGGTGTAGCCTACGAGCAGTACTTC. J is TRBJ2-7 and V is TRBV27; tentatively, D is TRBD1 (5 bases). The V end lost 3 bases, the J end lost 2 bases, and 14 bases lay between the germline ends. The CDR3 is 15 residues long. Germline CDR1 MNHEY, CDR2 SMNVEV (reference sequence).